Listed below are T cell receptor beta chains from one sample, sequenced in a study of T cell changes during pregnancy in multiple sclerosis. TCRdb keeps only in-frame clones here, not all; method: immunoSEQ multiplex PCR. This table has about 64,000 clones, around 96% appearing once. The sequences come from CD8+ T cells from peripheral blood mononuclear cells, collected after pregnancy. The receptor source for this set is a female donor with multiple sclerosis, enrolled in a pregnancy study. Both conserved end residues are part of each CDR3. The order of the fields is J gene, D gene, clone size, V gene, CDR3 protein, CDR3 DNA. A D gene is named only where the DNA matches it firmly. Size values are once, few and many counts, or a class for expanded clones, and some rows have none.

j_gene: TRBJ2-1
d_gene: -
abundance: -
v_gene: TRBV28
CDR3aa: CASSPIAGEQFF
CDR3nt: TGTGCCAGCAGTCCGATAGCCGGGGAGCAGTTCTTC

j_gene: TRBJ1-2
d_gene: -
abundance: once
v_gene: TRBV7-6
CDR3aa: CASSSNRVGGYTF
CDR3nt: TGTGCCAGCAGCTCTAACAGGGTGGGAGGCTACACCTTC

j_gene: TRBJ2-7
d_gene: TRBD1
abundance: -
v_gene: TRBV7-9
CDR3aa: CASSPARTTGGSYEQYF
CDR3nt: TGTGCCAGCAGCCCAGCCCGTACGACAGGGGGCTCTTACGAGCAGTACTTC

j_gene: TRBJ2-1
d_gene: TRBD2
abundance: -
v_gene: TRBV27
CDR3aa: CASSSSGSTEQFF
CDR3nt: TGTGCCAGCAGTTCTAGCGGGAGTACTGAGCAGTTCTTC

j_gene: TRBJ2-5
d_gene: TRBD2
abundance: -
v_gene: TRBV28
CDR3aa: CASSPPVTSGQETQYF
CDR3nt: TGTGCCAGCAGTCCTCCAGTGACTAGCGGCCAAGAGACCCAGTACTTC

j_gene: TRBJ2-7
d_gene: -
abundance: -
v_gene: TRBV28
CDR3aa: CASSLSQFYEQYF
CDR3nt: TGTGCCAGCAGTTTATCCCAGTTCTACGAGCAGTACTTC

j_gene: TRBJ2-7
d_gene: TRBD1
abundance: -
v_gene: TRBV7-9
CDR3aa: CASSLSRTGGRDEQYF
CDR3nt: TGTGCCAGCAGCTTATCCCGGACAGGGGGGCGAGACGAGCAGTACTTC

j_gene: TRBJ2-7
d_gene: -
abundance: -
v_gene: TRBV28
CDR3aa: CASSLRVLPHEQYF
CDR3nt: TGTGCCAGCAGCCTCCGGGTCCTTCCCCACGAGCAGTACTTC

j_gene: TRBJ2-1
d_gene: TRBD2
abundance: -
v_gene: TRBV6-5
CDR3aa: CASRLSGRVRSEQFF
CDR3nt: TGTGCCAGCAGATTAAGCGGGAGGGTACGCAGTGAGCAGTTCTTC

j_gene: TRBJ2-7
d_gene: -
abundance: -
v_gene: TRBV5-4
CDR3aa: CASSFVGQTYEQYF
CDR3nt: TGTGCCAGCAGCTTCGTCGGACAGACCTACGAGCAGTACTTC

j_gene: TRBJ2-5
d_gene: TRBD2
abundance: -
v_gene: TRBV5-4
CDR3aa: CASSLGPGLAGVETQYF
CDR3nt: TGTGCCAGCAGCTTGGGGCCGGGACTAGCGGGAGTAGAGACCCAGTACTTC

j_gene: TRBJ1-1
d_gene: TRBD1
abundance: -
v_gene: TRBV7-2
CDR3aa: CASSFSGTGGFNTEAFF
CDR3nt: TGTGCCAGCAGCTTCTCCGGGACAGGGGGATTTAACACTGAAGCTTTCTTT

j_gene: TRBJ1-2
d_gene: -
abundance: -
v_gene: TRBV5-6
CDR3aa: CASSFGGRGPNGYTF
CDR3nt: TGTGCCAGCAGCTTCGGGGGAAGAGGTCCTAATGGCTACACCTTC

j_gene: TRBJ2-7
d_gene: -
abundance: -
v_gene: TRBV19
CDR3aa: CASSIGGRGYEQYF
CDR3nt: TGTGCCAGTAGTATTGGGGGCAGGGGCTACGAGCAGTACTTC

j_gene: TRBJ2-2
d_gene: -
abundance: few
v_gene: TRBV9
CDR3aa: CASSPGTLSNTGELFF
CDR3nt: TGTGCCAGCAGCCCCGGGACACTCTCGAACACCGGGGAGCTGTTTTTT

j_gene: TRBJ2-7
d_gene: TRBD2
abundance: -
v_gene: TRBV7-3
CDR3aa: CASSPELAGHYEQYF
CDR3nt: TGTGCCAGCAGCCCCGAACTAGCGGGGCATTACGAGCAGTACTTC

j_gene: TRBJ2-3
d_gene: TRBD1
abundance: -
v_gene: TRBV2
CDR3aa: CASPRTGETDTQYF
CDR3nt: TGTGCCAGCCCGCGGACAGGGGAGACTGATACGCAGTATTTT

j_gene: TRBJ2-1
d_gene: TRBD2
abundance: -
v_gene: TRBV13
CDR3aa: CASSLAGRERAEQFF
CDR3nt: TGTGCCAGCAGCTTAGCGGGGCGGGAGAGGGCTGAGCAGTTCTTC

j_gene: TRBJ2-7
d_gene: -
abundance: -
v_gene: TRBV19
CDR3aa: CASIGVLGEQYF
CDR3nt: TGTGCCAGTATTGGAGTCCTTGGCGAGCAGTACTTC

j_gene: TRBJ2-2
d_gene: TRBD1
abundance: -
v_gene: TRBV11-3
CDR3aa: CASRAGTGNGELFF
CDR3nt: TGTGCCAGCAGGGCCGGGACAGGGAACGGGGAGCTGTTTTTT

j_gene: TRBJ2-7
d_gene: -
abundance: -
v_gene: TRBV6-6
CDR3aa: CASSSVYEQYF
CDR3nt: TGTGCCAGCAGTAGCGTTTACGAGCAGTACTTC

j_gene: TRBJ1-5
d_gene: -
abundance: -
v_gene: TRBV9
CDR3aa: CASSVGTGNQPQHF
CDR3nt: TGTGCCAGCAGCGTAGGTACAGGAAATCAGCCCCAGCATTTT

j_gene: TRBJ1-2
d_gene: -
abundance: -
v_gene: TRBV19
CDR3aa: CASSIAGLLYSYTF
CDR3nt: TGTGCCAGTAGTATCGCAGGACTTTTATATAGCTACACCTTC

j_gene: TRBJ2-1
d_gene: TRBD2
abundance: -
v_gene: TRBV29-1
CDR3aa: CSVRIAGPYNEQFF
CDR3nt: TGCAGCGTTCGGATAGCGGGACCATACAATGAGCAGTTCTTC

j_gene: TRBJ2-2
d_gene: -
abundance: -
v_gene: TRBV7-8
CDR3aa: CASGIGGGGGATGELFF
CDR3nt: TGTGCCAGTGGGATCGGGGGCGGAGGGGGGGCCACCGGGGAGCTGTTTTTT

j_gene: TRBJ2-7
d_gene: TRBD2
abundance: -
v_gene: TRBV27
CDR3aa: CASSLGRAYEQYF
CDR3nt: TGTGCCAGCAGTCTAGGGAGGGCCTACGAGCAGTACTTC

j_gene: TRBJ2-1
d_gene: TRBD2
abundance: -
v_gene: TRBV5-6
CDR3aa: CASRPGLAGSEQFF
CDR3nt: TGTGCCAGCAGGCCGGGACTAGCGGGAAGTGAGCAGTTCTTC

j_gene: TRBJ1-4
d_gene: TRBD1
abundance: -
v_gene: TRBV2
CDR3aa: CASRDRSEKLFF
CDR3nt: TGTGCCAGCAGGGACAGGTCTGAAAAACTGTTTTTT

j_gene: TRBJ1-4
d_gene: -
abundance: -
v_gene: TRBV2
CDR3aa: CARNSETATNEKLFF
CDR3nt: TGTGCCCGCAATTCGGAGACGGCAACTAATGAAAAACTGTTTTTT

j_gene: TRBJ2-7
d_gene: -
abundance: -
v_gene: TRBV14
CDR3aa: CASSQGPDSYEQYF
CDR3nt: TGTGCCAGCAGCCAAGGCCCCGACAGCTACGAGCAGTACTTC

j_gene: TRBJ2-7
d_gene: TRBD1
abundance: -
v_gene: TRBV2
CDR3aa: CASSGGQGKLYEQYF
CDR3nt: TGTGCCAGCAGTGGGGGACAGGGGAAGTTATACGAGCAGTACTTC

j_gene: TRBJ2-1
d_gene: -
abundance: -
v_gene: TRBV27
CDR3aa: CASSRDTYNEQFF
CDR3nt: TGTGCCAGCAGTCGTGACACCTACAATGAGCAGTTCTTC

j_gene: TRBJ2-6
d_gene: TRBD1
abundance: -
v_gene: TRBV28
CDR3aa: CASSLPGQALSGANVLTF
CDR3nt: TGTGCCAGCAGTTTGCCGGGACAGGCCCTCTCTGGGGCCAACGTCCTGACTTTC

j_gene: TRBJ2-7
d_gene: -
abundance: -
v_gene: TRBV5-5
CDR3aa: CASSLGTYYEQYF
CDR3nt: TGTGCCAGCAGCTTGGGGACTTATTACGAGCAGTACTTC

j_gene: TRBJ2-5
d_gene: -
abundance: -
v_gene: TRBV6-6
CDR3aa: CASALSVAEQETQYF
CDR3nt: TGTGCCAGCGCGCTTTCGGTAGCGGAACAAGAGACCCAGTACTTC

j_gene: TRBJ2-7
d_gene: -
abundance: -
v_gene: TRBV28
CDR3aa: CASSLGGSYEQYF
CDR3nt: TGTGCCAGCAGTTTGGGGGGATCCTACGAGCAGTACTTC

j_gene: TRBJ2-5
d_gene: -
abundance: -
v_gene: TRBV7-3
CDR3aa: CASSLTGTSGQYF
CDR3nt: TGTGCCAGCAGCTTAACGGGGACATCAGGCCAGTACTTC

j_gene: TRBJ2-5
d_gene: TRBD2
abundance: -
v_gene: TRBV7-9
CDR3aa: CASSYLGGETQYF
CDR3nt: TGTGCCAGCAGCTATTTGGGGGGGGAGACCCAGTACTTC

j_gene: TRBJ2-2
d_gene: TRBD1
abundance: -
v_gene: TRBV28
CDR3aa: CASSLLDRVGAGELFF
CDR3nt: TGTGCCAGCAGTTTATTGGACAGGGTAGGCGCCGGGGAGCTGTTTTTT

j_gene: TRBJ2-2
d_gene: -
abundance: -
v_gene: TRBV27
CDR3aa: CASSFDTRHAGELFF
CDR3nt: TGTGCCAGCAGTTTTGACACACGACACGCCGGGGAGCTGTTTTTT

j_gene: TRBJ2-1
d_gene: TRBD2
abundance: -
v_gene: TRBV10-3
CDR3aa: CAITQTSGSNEQFF
CDR3nt: TGTGCCATTACTCAGACTAGCGGGAGCAATGAGCAGTTCTTC

j_gene: TRBJ2-1
d_gene: TRBD1
abundance: -
v_gene: TRBV15
CDR3aa: CATSRGQGDYNEQFF
CDR3nt: TGTGCCACCAGCCGAGGACAGGGGGATTACAATGAGCAGTTCTTC

j_gene: TRBJ2-7
d_gene: -
abundance: -
v_gene: TRBV30
CDR3aa: CAWRAPSYEQYF
CDR3nt: TGTGCCTGGAGAGCGCCCTCCTACGAGCAGTACTTC

j_gene: TRBJ1-1
d_gene: -
abundance: -
v_gene: TRBV30
CDR3aa: CASGGGGVNTEAFF
CDR3nt: TGTGCCTCCGGGGGGGGAGGTGTGAACACTGAAGCTTTCTTT

j_gene: TRBJ2-7
d_gene: TRBD2
abundance: -
v_gene: TRBV2
CDR3aa: CASLGGSSYEQYF
CDR3nt: TGTGCCAGCCTTGGCGGGAGCTCCTACGAGCAGTACTTC

j_gene: TRBJ1-1
d_gene: TRBD1
abundance: -
v_gene: TRBV29-1
CDR3aa: CSASGIRGRGTEAFF
CDR3nt: TGCAGCGCGTCGGGTATCAGGGGGCGAGGAACTGAAGCTTTCTTT

j_gene: TRBJ2-1
d_gene: TRBD1
abundance: -
v_gene: TRBV18
CDR3aa: CASSPGTGYGDEQFF
CDR3nt: TGTGCCAGCTCACCAGGGACAGGGTACGGCGATGAGCAGTTCTTC

j_gene: TRBJ1-4
d_gene: -
abundance: -
v_gene: TRBV10-3
CDR3aa: CAISAIQGYNEKLFF
CDR3nt: TGTGCCATCAGTGCGATACAGGGATATAATGAAAAACTGTTTTTT

j_gene: TRBJ2-1
d_gene: -
abundance: once
v_gene: TRBV28
CDR3aa: CASSLANFSEQFF
CDR3nt: TGTGCCAGCAGTTTAGCCAACTTTAGTGAGCAGTTCTTC

j_gene: TRBJ1-2
d_gene: -
abundance: -
v_gene: TRBV29-1
CDR3aa: CSVEDQGSNYGYTF
CDR3nt: TGCAGCGTTGAAGATCAGGGGTCTAACTATGGCTACACCTTC

j_gene: TRBJ2-7
d_gene: -
abundance: -
v_gene: TRBV5-4
CDR3aa: CASSFGTDYEQYF
CDR3nt: TGTGCCAGCAGCTTCGGTACAGACTACGAGCAGTACTTC

j_gene: TRBJ2-5
d_gene: -
abundance: -
v_gene: TRBV27
CDR3aa: CASSLRGRLLETQYF
CDR3nt: TGTGCCAGCAGTTTACGCGGAAGGCTACTGGAGACCCAGTACTTC

j_gene: TRBJ2-1
d_gene: TRBD2
abundance: -
v_gene: TRBV15
CDR3aa: CATSSLPGTSPNNEQFF
CDR3nt: TGTGCCACCAGCAGCCTTCCCGGGACTAGCCCCAACAATGAGCAGTTCTTC

j_gene: TRBJ1-2
d_gene: -
abundance: -
v_gene: TRBV7-8
CDR3aa: CASSEGVNYGYTF
CDR3nt: TGTGCCAGCAGCGAGGGGGTGAACTATGGCTACACCTTC